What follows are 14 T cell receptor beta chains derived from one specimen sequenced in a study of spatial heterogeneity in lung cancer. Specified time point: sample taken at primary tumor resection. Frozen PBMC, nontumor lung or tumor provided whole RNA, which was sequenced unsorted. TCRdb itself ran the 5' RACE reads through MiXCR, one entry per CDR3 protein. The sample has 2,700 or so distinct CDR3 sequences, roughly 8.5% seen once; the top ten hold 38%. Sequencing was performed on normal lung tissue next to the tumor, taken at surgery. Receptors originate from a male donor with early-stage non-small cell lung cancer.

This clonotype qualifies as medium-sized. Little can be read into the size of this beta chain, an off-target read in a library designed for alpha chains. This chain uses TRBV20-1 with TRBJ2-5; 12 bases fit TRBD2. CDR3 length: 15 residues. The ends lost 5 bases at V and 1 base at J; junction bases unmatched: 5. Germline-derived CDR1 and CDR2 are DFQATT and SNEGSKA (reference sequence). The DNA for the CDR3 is TGCAGTGCTCCGGGACTAGCGGGTTTCCAAGAGACCCAGTACTTC. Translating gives CSAPGLAGFQETQYF.

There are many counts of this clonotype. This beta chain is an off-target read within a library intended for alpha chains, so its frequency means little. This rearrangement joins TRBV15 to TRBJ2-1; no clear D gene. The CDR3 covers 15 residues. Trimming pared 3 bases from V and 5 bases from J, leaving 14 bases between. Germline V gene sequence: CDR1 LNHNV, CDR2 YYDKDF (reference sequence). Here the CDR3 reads CATSRDPNPHNEQFF. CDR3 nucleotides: TGTGCCACCAGCAGGGACCCTAACCCCCACAATGAGCAGTTCTTC.

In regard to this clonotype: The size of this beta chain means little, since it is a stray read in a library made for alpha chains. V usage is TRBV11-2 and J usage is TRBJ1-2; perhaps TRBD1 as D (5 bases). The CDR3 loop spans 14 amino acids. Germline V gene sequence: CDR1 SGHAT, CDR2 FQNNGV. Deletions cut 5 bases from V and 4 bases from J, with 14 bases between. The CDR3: CASSRGTGFYGYTF. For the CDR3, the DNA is TGTGCCAGCAGCCGCGGAACAGGTTTCTATGGCTACACCTTC.

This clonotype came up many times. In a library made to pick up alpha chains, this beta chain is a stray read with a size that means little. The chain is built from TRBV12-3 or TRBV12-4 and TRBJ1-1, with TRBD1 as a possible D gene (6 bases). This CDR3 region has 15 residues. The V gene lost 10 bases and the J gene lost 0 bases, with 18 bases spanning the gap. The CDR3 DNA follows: TGTGCCACAAAGCGGGGGGGCACCATGAACACTGAAGCTTTCTTT. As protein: CATKRGGTMNTEAFF.

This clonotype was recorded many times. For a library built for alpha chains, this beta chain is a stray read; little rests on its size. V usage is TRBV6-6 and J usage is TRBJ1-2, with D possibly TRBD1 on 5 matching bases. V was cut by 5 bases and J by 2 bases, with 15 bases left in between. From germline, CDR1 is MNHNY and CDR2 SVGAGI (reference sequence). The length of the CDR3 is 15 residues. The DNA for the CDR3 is TGTGCCAGCAGTAATCTACCGGGACTAAACTATGGCTACACCTTC. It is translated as CASSNLPGLNYGYTF.

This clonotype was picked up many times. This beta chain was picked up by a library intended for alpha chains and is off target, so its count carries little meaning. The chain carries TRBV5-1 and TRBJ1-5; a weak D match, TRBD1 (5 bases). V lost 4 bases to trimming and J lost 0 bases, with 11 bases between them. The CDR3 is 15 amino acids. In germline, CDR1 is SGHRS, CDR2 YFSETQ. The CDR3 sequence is CASSPEGNSNQPQHF. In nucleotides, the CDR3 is TGCGCCAGCAGCCCCGAGGGGAATAGCAATCAGCCCCAGCATTTT.

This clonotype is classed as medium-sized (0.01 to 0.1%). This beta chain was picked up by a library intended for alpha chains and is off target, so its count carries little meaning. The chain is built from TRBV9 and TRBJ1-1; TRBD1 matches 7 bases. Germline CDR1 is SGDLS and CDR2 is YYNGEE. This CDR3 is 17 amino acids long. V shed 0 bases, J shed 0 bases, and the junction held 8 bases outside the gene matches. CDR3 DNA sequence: TGTGCCAGCAGCGTAGCTGCCGACAGGGCAATGAACACTGAAGCTTTCTTT. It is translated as CASSVAADRAMNTEAFF.

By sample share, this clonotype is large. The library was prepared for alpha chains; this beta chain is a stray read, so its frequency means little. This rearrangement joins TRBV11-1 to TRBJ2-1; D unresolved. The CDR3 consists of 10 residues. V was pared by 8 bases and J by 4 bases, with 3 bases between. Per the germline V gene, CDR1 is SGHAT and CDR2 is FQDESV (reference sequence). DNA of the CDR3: TGTGCCAGCGGTTACAATGAGCAGTTCTTC. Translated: CASGYNEQFF.

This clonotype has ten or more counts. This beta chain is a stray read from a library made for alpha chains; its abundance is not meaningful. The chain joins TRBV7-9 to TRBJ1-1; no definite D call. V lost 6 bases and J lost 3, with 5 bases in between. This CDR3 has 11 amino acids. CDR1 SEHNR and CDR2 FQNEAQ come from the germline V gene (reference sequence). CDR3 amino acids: CASSSDTEAFF. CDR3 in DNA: TGTGCCAGCAGTTCCGACACTGAAGCTTTCTTT.

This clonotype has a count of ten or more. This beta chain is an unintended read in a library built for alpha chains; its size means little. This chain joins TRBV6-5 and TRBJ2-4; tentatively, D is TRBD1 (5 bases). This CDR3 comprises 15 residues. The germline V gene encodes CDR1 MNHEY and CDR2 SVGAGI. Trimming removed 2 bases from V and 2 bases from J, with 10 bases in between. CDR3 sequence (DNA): TGTGCCAGCAGTTACGAGGCAGGGTCCAAAAACATTCAGTACTTC. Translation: CASSYEAGSKNIQYF.

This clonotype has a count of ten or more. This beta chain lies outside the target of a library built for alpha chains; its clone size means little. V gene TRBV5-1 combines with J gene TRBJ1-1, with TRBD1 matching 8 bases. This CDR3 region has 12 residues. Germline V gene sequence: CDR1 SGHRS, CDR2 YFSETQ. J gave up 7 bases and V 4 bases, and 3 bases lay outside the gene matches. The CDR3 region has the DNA TGCGCCAGCAGCGTACAGGGGGTTGAAGCTTTCTTT. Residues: CASSVQGVEAFF.

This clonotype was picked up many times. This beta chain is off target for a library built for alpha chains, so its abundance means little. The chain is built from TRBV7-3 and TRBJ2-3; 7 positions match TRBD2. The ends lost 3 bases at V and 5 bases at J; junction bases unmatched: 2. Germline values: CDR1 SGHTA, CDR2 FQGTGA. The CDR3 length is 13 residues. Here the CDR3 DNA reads TGTGCCAGCAGCTTCATAGCGGGAGATACGCAGTATTTT. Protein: CASSFIAGDTQYF.

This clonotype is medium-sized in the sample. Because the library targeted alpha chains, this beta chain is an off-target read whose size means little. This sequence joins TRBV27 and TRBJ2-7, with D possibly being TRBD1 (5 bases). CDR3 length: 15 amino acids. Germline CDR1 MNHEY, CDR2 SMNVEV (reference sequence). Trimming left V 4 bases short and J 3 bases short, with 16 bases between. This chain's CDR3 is CASSSPLGAHYEQYF. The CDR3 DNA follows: TGTGCCAGCAGTTCTCCCCTAGGGGCCCACTACGAGCAGTACTTC.

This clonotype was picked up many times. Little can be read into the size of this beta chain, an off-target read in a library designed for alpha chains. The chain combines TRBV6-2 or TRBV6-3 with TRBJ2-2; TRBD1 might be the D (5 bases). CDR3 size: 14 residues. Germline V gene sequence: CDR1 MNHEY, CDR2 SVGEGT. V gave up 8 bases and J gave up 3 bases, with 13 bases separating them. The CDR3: CASRRGGDTGELFF. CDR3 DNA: TGTGCCAGCCGAAGGGGCGGTGACACCGGGGAGCTGTTTTTT.